The present entry profiles one T cell receptor (beta chain) with its context. The data are from a study of blood T cell repertoires in COVID-19. At the level of the study: PBMCs, B-cell-depleted T cells, or T cells were the source of the cDNA or gDNA that made up the material.

Source study methods: The authors estimated nucleated cell counts from reference gene primer amplification. Assay: immunoSEQ multiplex PCR; the TCRdb copy retains only in-frame clones and omits some. V and J calls and clone size are copied from that table; D and trimming were computed from the DNA. The data hold more than 75,000 clones, with 84% observed a single time. J lost 7 bases, V lost 6 bases, and 5 bases had no gene match. CDR3 length: 12 residues. Germline V CDR1 and CDR2: KGHSH, LQKENI. The material sequenced was peripheral blood. This clonotype originated in a man aged 60 to 69 with acute or convalescent COVID-19. V usage is TRBV18 and J usage is TRBJ1-2; 7 nucleotides line up with TRBD1. The DNA for the CDR3 is TGTGCCAGCTCGCCAGGACAGGCTGGCTACACCTTC. It translates to CASSPGQAGYTF.